This T cell receptor beta chain was captured in a study of coeliac disease. Study summary: Coeliac patients had active, refractory type I, or gluten-free-diet-controlled disease. General observations from the study: Control samples showed higher TRB and TRG clonality than intraepithelial and lamina propria samples in active celiac disease.

Concerning this clone: As yet, its antigen is unknown.

Repertoires were generated with immunoSEQ multiplex PCR, while TCRdb's copy carries only in-frame clones and drops some. The sample gives about 4,200 clones, around two thirds of which show up once; approximately 12% is in the top ten. The J segment lost 3 bases and the V segment lost 3 bases, leaving 4 bases of the junction unmatched. The germline CDR1 and CDR2 sequences are LNHDA and SQIVND (reference sequence). The CDR3 has 15 residues. This rearrangement joins TRBV19 to TRBJ2-7; 11 nucleotides agree with TRBD1. The receptor comes from a woman younger than 35 with active celiac disease. Input material: intraepithelial lymphocytes from the gut. The CDR3 region has the DNA TGTGCCAGTAGTATTGGGACAGGGGGTCTCTACGAGCAGTACTTC. Translation gives CASSIGTGGLYEQYF.